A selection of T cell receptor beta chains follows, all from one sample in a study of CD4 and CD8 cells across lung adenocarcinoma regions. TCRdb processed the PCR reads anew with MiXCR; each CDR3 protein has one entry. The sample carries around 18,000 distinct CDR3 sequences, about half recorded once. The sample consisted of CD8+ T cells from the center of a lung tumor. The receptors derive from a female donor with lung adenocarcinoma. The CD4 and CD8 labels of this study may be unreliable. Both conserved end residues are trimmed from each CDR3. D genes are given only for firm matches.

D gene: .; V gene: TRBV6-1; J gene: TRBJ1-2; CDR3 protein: ASSAGGGASYGYT
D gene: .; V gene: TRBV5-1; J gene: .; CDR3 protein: ASRGEGETQY
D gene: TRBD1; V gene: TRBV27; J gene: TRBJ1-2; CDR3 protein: ASSSYLQPGAGGFKDYGYT
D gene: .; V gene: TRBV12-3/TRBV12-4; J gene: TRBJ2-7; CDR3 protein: ASSRRAASSYEQY
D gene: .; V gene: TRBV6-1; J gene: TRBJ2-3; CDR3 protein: ASGSNIQY
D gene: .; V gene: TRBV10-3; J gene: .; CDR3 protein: AIRSQGASSDEQF
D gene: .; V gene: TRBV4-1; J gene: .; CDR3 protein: ASSQDRLPISEQY
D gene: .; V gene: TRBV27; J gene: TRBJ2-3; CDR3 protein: ASSSGLRATNTQY
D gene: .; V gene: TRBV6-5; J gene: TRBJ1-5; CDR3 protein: ASEISSNQPQH
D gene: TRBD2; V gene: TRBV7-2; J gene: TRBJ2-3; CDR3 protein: ASSLGTSGSTDTQY
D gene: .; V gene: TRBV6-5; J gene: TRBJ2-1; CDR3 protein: ASSSPYNEQF
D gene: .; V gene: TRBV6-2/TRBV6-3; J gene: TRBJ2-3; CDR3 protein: ASSYSKGLAITSTDTQY
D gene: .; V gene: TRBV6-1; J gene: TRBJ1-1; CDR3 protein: ASSVGSGNTEAF
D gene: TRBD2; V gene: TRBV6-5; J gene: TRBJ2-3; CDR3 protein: ASSYGGQRGADTQY
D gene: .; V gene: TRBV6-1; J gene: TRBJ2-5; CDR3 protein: ASRENVLQETQY
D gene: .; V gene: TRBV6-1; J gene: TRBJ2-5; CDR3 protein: ASRHEAWGETQY
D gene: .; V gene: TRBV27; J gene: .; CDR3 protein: ASSGLEVGQF
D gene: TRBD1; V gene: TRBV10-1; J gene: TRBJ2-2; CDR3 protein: ASSHRGRNTGELF
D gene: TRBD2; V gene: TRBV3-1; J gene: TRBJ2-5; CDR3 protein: ASSQVASGGQETQY
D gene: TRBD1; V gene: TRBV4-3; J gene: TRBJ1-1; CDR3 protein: ASSQVPTGSLLATAF
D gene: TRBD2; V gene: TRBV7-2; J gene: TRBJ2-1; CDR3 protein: ASSSSPLAGPYNEQF
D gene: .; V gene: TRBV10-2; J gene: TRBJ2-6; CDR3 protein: ASSPVSRSGSNVQS
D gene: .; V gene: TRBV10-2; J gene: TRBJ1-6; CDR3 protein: ASSESRDSPLH
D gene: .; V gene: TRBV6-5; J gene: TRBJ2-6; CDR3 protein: ASSYSGDSGANVLT
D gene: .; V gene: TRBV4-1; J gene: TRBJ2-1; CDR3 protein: ASSLQGNYNEQF
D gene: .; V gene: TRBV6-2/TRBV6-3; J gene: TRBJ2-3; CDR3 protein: ARGYGGRGPETQY